Each of the 30 T cell receptor beta chains below was sequenced from the same sample in a study of PD-1 blockade in classical Hodgkin lymphoma. Every patient relapsed after autologous stem cell transplantation, and brentuximab vedotin exposure varied. Sequencing used immunoSEQ multiplex PCR; TCRdb keeps in-frame clones, though not all of them. The sample records more than 35,000 clones, about 86% being singletons. The sample was peripheral blood mononuclear cells (PBMCs), taken before the second cycle of nivolumab. The origin of the receptors is a human donor with classical Hodgkin lymphoma.

The CDR3 DNA is TGCGCCAGCAGCTTGGACCCCCTGAAAGGTGAGCAGTTCTTC. As protein: CASSLDPLKGEQFF. The chain uses TRBV5-1 and TRBJ2-1; D unresolved. Germline values: CDR1 SGHRS, CDR2 YFSETQ. CDR3 length: 14 amino acids. Between the trimmed V and J ends, which lost 0 bases and 9 bases, there was a span of 13 bases.

The chain joins TRBV4-2 to TRBJ1-2, with TRBD1 identical over 10 bases. Per germline, CDR1 LGHNA and CDR2 YNFKEQ. V lost 0 bases, J lost 7 bases, and 5 bases stayed unmatched. CDR3 size: 15 residues. The CDR3 nucleotides are TGTGCCAGCAGCCAAGAGTTGAGGACAGGGGGTGGCTACACCTTC. It codes for CASSQELRTGGGYTF.

The chain employs TRBV19 and TRBJ1-1, with D possibly being TRBD1 (5 bases). The V and J ends lost 5 bases and 0 bases respectively, with 13 bases between them. Germline lookup yields CDR1 LNHDA and CDR2 SQIVND (reference sequence). CDR3 size: 15 residues. The CDR3 DNA is TGTGCCAGTAGTCTAAGACAGACAATGAACACTGAAGCTTTCTTT. It translates to CASSLRQTMNTEAFF.

The gene calls are TRBV9 and TRBJ2-3; D ambiguous. Trimming cost V 0 bases and J 6 bases, with 8 bases left between them. CDR1 and CDR2 (germline): SGDLS, YYNGEE. The CDR3 extends over 13 amino acids. In nucleotides, the CDR3 is TGTGCCAGCAGCGTAGTCCGCCTTGATACGCAGTATTTT. This codes for CASSVVRLDTQYF.

This clone has just one count. J is TRBJ2-7 and V is TRBV11-2; D is unclear. Germline-derived CDR1 and CDR2 are SGHAT and FQNNGV. The CDR3 has 13 residues. Trimming stripped 5 bases from V and 0 bases from J, with 8 bases between. The CDR3 reads CASSPLLSYEQYF. The CDR3 DNA is TGTGCCAGCAGCCCCCTCCTCTCCTACGAGCAGTACTTC.

The chain has TRBV6-5 and TRBJ2-7; D may be TRBD2 (5 bases). The germline gives CDR1 MNHEY, CDR2 SVGAGI. The ends were cut back, 6 bases at V and 8 bases at J, with 20 bases in the middle. This CDR3 spans 14 amino acids. This CDR3 is CASRETRAIEKQYF. Here the CDR3 DNA reads TGTGCCAGCAGGGAAACTAGGGCAATAGAGAAGCAGTACTTC.

The chain is built from TRBV7-8 and TRBJ2-5; D not resolved. Trimming shortened V by 7 bases and J by 5 bases, and 11 bases separated the two germline ends. The CDR3 loop spans 12 amino acids. From germline, CDR1 is SGHVS and CDR2 FQNEAQ. The CDR3 loop is CASNSGSETQYF. The CDR3 bases are TGTGCCAGCAACTCGGGTTCGGAGACCCAGTACTTC.

This clone has a handful of counts. The CDR3 sequence is CATSREGEANTGELFF. DNA for the CDR3: TGTGCCACCAGCAGAGAAGGAGAGGCAAACACCGGGGAGCTGTTTTTT. The chain joins TRBV15 to TRBJ2-2; no firm D call. V dropped 0 bases and J dropped 2 bases, with 10 bases sitting between them. This CDR3 spans 16 amino acids. Germline-derived CDR1 and CDR2 are LNHNV and YYDKDF (reference sequence). The variable domain in full, with the rest retrieved from reference TRBV15 and TRBJ2-2, is DAMVIQNPRYQVTQFGKPVTLSCSQTLNHNVMYWYQQKSSQAPKLLFHYYDKDFNNEADTPDNFQSRRPNTSFCFLDIRSPGLGDTAMYLCATSREGEANTGELFFGEGSRLTVL.

The chain combines TRBV11-2 with TRBJ2-3; a weak D match, TRBD2 (6 bases). V was cut by 5 bases and J by 4 bases, with 13 bases left in between. From germline, CDR1 is SGHAT and CDR2 FQNNGV. The CDR3 totals 14 residues. The DNA of the CDR3 is TGTGCCAGCAGCCGCGGACTAATCCCAGATACGCAGTATTTT. It specifies CASSRGLIPDTQYF.

The chain is built from TRBV6-4 and TRBJ2-3; D might be TRBD2 (5 bases). V lost 3 bases and J lost 0, with 7 bases in between. Germline lookup yields CDR1 MRHNA and CDR2 SNTAGT. This CDR3 contains 14 residues. Written as DNA, the CDR3 is TGTGCCAGCAGTGAGGGCGGGAGCACAGATACGCAGTATTTT. Its protein is CASSEGGSTDTQYF.

The chain employs TRBV7-8 and TRBJ1-3; no clear D. The CDR3 covers 18 residues. Germline V gene sequence: CDR1 SGHVS, CDR2 FQNEAQ. V was cut by 1 base and J by 0 bases, with 16 bases left in between. CDR3 DNA sequence: TGTGCCAGCAGCTTAGGTGGAAACACACAGAGCTCTGGAAACACCATATATTTT. Translating gives CASSLGGNTQSSGNTIYF.

The genes are TRBV19 and TRBJ2-7; D call uncertain. The CDR3 covers 16 residues. Germline V lookup: CDR1 LNHDA, CDR2 SQIVND (reference sequence). Trimming left V 10 bases short and J 0 bases short, with 22 bases between. The CDR3 sequence is CATPPFRTGPSYEQYF. CDR3 DNA sequence: TGTGCCACCCCCCCGTTTCGAACCGGCCCCTCCTACGAGCAGTACTTC.

In this sample, this clone turned up once. The chain has TRBV5-4 and TRBJ1-4; the match to TRBD1 covers 10 bases. Per germline, CDR1 SGHNT and CDR2 YYREEE (reference sequence). This CDR3 is 14 amino acids long. Trimming took 4 bases from V and 5 from J; bases not matched to a gene: 2. This chain's CDR3 is CASSRGQGNEKLFF. The CDR3 bases are TGTGCCAGCAGCCGGGGACAGGGGAATGAAAAACTGTTTTTT.

The chain carries TRBV5-1 and TRBJ2-7; the match to TRBD1 covers 7 bases. Germline assignment: CDR1 SGHRS and CDR2 YFSETQ. This CDR3 is 14 amino acids long. The V gene end was trimmed by 0 bases and the J gene end by 5 bases; junction bases not matched to a gene: 5. The CDR3 DNA reads as TGCGCCAGCAGCTTGGAAGGGGGCCGGAACGAGCAGTACTTC. Residues: CASSLEGGRNEQYF.

V is TRBV6-1 and J is TRBJ2-3, with 7 nucleotides matching TRBD2. The ends lost 5 bases at V and 5 bases at J; junction bases unmatched: 10. The CDR3 has 15 residues. Germline loops: CDR1 MNHNS, CDR2 SASEGT. The DNA of the CDR3 is TGTGCCAGCAGTACTCGGGGGGAGGGAGGAGATACGCAGTATTTT. Translated: CASSTRGEGGDTQYF.

The gene calls are TRBV28 and TRBJ2-1; D is unresolved. V dropped 5 bases and J dropped 7 bases, with 6 bases sitting between them. The germline V gene has CDR1 MDHEN and CDR2 SYDVKM. The CDR3 length is 11 residues. The CDR3 spells CASSLVNEQFF. The CDR3 nucleotides read TGTGCCAGCAGTCTAGTAAATGAGCAGTTCTTC.

The rearrangement links TRBV4-1 to TRBJ2-1, with a tentative D call TRBD1 (5 bases). V was cut by 1 base and J by 4 bases, with 17 bases left in between. Germline V gene sequence: CDR1 MGHRA, CDR2 YSYEKL. This CDR3 has 17 residues. DNA of the CDR3: TGCGCCAGCAGCCAAGTAGACATGGGGCTCGGGTACAATGAGCAGTTCTTC. Translating gives CASSQVDMGLGYNEQFF.

The rearrangement links TRBV28 to TRBJ2-1, with D unresolved. V lost 8 bases and J lost 3, with 5 bases in between. Germline-derived CDR1 and CDR2 are MDHEN and SYDVKM. There are 11 residues in the CDR3. CDR3 DNA sequence: TGTGCCAGCCGAGACTACAATGAGCAGTTCTTC. Its translation: CASRDYNEQFF.

CDR3 protein: CASGEAPGQGTDTQYF. The CDR3 coding sequence is TGTGCCAGCGGGGAGGCGCCGGGACAAGGCACAGATACGCAGTATTTT. The chain couples TRBV2 to TRBJ2-3; either TRBD1 or TRBD2 may fit D (6 bases each). Germline CDR1 reads SNHLY; CDR2 reads FYNNEI. V lost 8 bases, J lost 1 base, and 19 bases lay in between. CDR3 size: 16 residues.

V usage is TRBV6-5 and J usage is TRBJ1-1; no firm D call. Trimming shortened V by 1 base and J by 6 bases, and 9 bases separated the two germline ends. From germline, CDR1 is MNHEY and CDR2 SVGAGI. The CDR3 covers 13 residues. As DNA, the CDR3 is TGTGCCAGCAGTTACTTGGGGTCTCCTGAAGCTTTCTTT. It is translated as CASSYLGSPEAFF.

The V and J genes are TRBV7-3 and TRBJ2-1; 11 nucleotides match TRBD2. Trimming at V came to 5 bases and at J to 6 bases, leaving 3 bases not matched to a gene. The CDR3 is made up of 14 amino acids. CDR1 SGHTA and CDR2 FQGTGA come from the germline V gene. The CDR3 sequence: CASSTSGSSNEQFF. The CDR3 nucleotides are TGTGCCAGCAGCACTAGCGGGAGTAGCAATGAGCAGTTCTTC.

The V gene is TRBV7-2, the J gene TRBJ2-3; 11 nucleotides match TRBD2. The CDR3 runs 16 residues. The J segment lost 3 bases and the V segment lost 5 bases, leaving 7 bases of the junction unmatched. Germline assignment: CDR1 SGHTA and CDR2 FQGNSA. The CDR3 DNA reads as TGTGCCAGCAGCGTACGACTAGCGGGATTGACAGATACGCAGTATTTT. This encodes CASSVRLAGLTDTQYF.

The CDR3 is CASSQLGLAVVYEQYF. The CDR3 bases are TGCGCCAGCAGCCAATTAGGACTAGCTGTGGTCTACGAGCAGTACTTC. The chain couples TRBV4-1 to TRBJ2-5; TRBD2 aligns across 8 bases. The last part of the DNA fits TRBJ2-7 better; the J call may be wrong. The CDR3 has 16 amino acids. Germline loops: CDR1 MGHRA, CDR2 YSYEKL.

This sequence joins TRBV9 and TRBJ2-7; 7 bases map to TRBD1. Germline-derived CDR1 and CDR2 are SGDLS and YYNGEE. The V gene end was trimmed by 7 bases and the J gene end by 0 bases; junction bases not matched to a gene: 4. This CDR3 is 13 amino acids long. CDR3 DNA: TGTGCCAGCGAGGGACAGAGCTCCTACGAGCAGTACTTC. It specifies CASEGQSSYEQYF.

The chain employs TRBV7-3 and TRBJ1-1; TRBD1 is a possible D gene (6 bases). This CDR3 comprises 17 residues. Trimming cost V 2 bases and J 0 bases, with 16 bases left between them. Germline loops: CDR1 SGHTA, CDR2 FQGTGA. The CDR3 DNA reads as TGTGCCAGCAGCTTATTGGGGGCAGAAATAATGAACACTGAAGCTTTCTTT. Protein product: CASSLLGAEIMNTEAFF.

The chain uses TRBV7-6 and TRBJ2-2; D is undetermined. Germline-derived CDR1 and CDR2 are SGHVS and FNYEAQ. CDR3 length: 15 amino acids. Trimming took 5 bases from V and 6 from J, leaving 16 bases between them. The CDR3 nucleotides are TGTGCCAGCAGCCCCGGACGGAGTGGCGCCGGGGAGCTGTTTTTT. This gives the protein CASSPGRSGAGELFF.

The chain employs TRBV5-1 and TRBJ2-1, with a tentative D call TRBD1 (5 bases). CDR1 and CDR2 from the germline V gene are SGHRS and YFSETQ. This CDR3 spans 15 amino acids. Trimming pared 2 bases from V and 2 bases from J, leaving 11 bases between. The CDR3 region is CASSFIGVAYNEQFF. In DNA, the CDR3 is TGCGCCAGCAGCTTCATAGGGGTCGCCTACAATGAGCAGTTCTTC.

DNA for the CDR3: TGCGCCAGCAGCCCGACGGGGGGTCAGCCCCAGCATTTT. It yields the protein CASSPTGGQPQHF. The J gene is TRBJ1-5, the V gene TRBV4-1, with D perhaps TRBD1 (5 bases). The germline CDR1 and CDR2 sequences are MGHRA and YSYEKL. The ends were cut back, 4 bases at V and 6 bases at J, with 10 bases in the middle. The CDR3 consists of 13 residues.

The chain combines TRBV7-8 with TRBJ2-3; 8 bases align to TRBD1. The V segment lost 5 bases and the J segment 2 bases; nucleotides outside the gene matches: 12. Germline CDR1 is SGHVS and CDR2 is FQNEAQ. This CDR3 spans 17 amino acids. CDR3 sequence reads: CASSPRGRDRYTDTQYF. CDR3 nucleotides: TGTGCCAGCAGCCCTCGGGGGCGGGACAGGTACACAGATACGCAGTATTTT. The full variable domain, completed using reference TRBV7-8 and TRBJ2-3, is GAGVSQSPRYKVAKRGQDVALRCDPISGHVSLFWYQQALGQGPEFLTYFQNEAQLDKSGLPSDRFFAERPEGSVSTLKIQRTQQEDSAVYLCASSPRGRDRYTDTQYFGPGTRLTVL.

The chain carries TRBV19 and TRBJ1-6, with D possibly TRBD1 on 6 matching bases. In germline, CDR1 is LNHDA, CDR2 SQIVND (reference sequence). CDR3 size: 13 residues. The V gene lost 4 bases and the J gene lost 8 bases, with 9 bases spanning the gap. CDR3 DNA sequence: TGTGCCAGTAGTACCCACAGGGATTCACCCCTCCACTTT. Translation gives CASSTHRDSPLHF.